The subject of this entry is one T cell receptor (beta chain). As yet, its antigen is unknown. Germline CDR1 and CDR2: SGHTA and FQGNSA. The junction had 6 bases not matched to a gene; V was cut back by 4 bases and J by 5 bases. This CDR3 is built from 14 residues. This sample was taken from a study of beta chain features in type 1 diabetes. Isolated RNA was reverse transcribed in full, so expressed TCRB transcripts were sequenced. Data came from immunoSEQ multiplex PCR; TCRdb stores just in-frame clones and leaves some out. The sample holds approximately 330,000 clones, roughly 9.6% seen once. Study-wide results and limits: VDJ junctions sequenced from type 1 diabetes patients showed fewer insertions and more deletions. High-TCR-expressing cells could be over-represented by cDNA sequencing.

This clonotype was sampled from a woman in her twenties or thirties in good health. The chain combines TRBV7-2 with TRBJ2-5; 8 nucleotides line up with TRBD2. The specimen sequenced was naive CD4+ T cells from blood. Here the CDR3 reads CASSSPTGGETQYF. CDR3 DNA: TGTGCCAGCAGCTCCCCCACGGGGGGGGAGACCCAGTACTTC.